The rows below give T cell receptor beta chains drawn from one sample of a study of blood T cell repertoires in COVID-19. The method was immunoSEQ multiplex PCR; TCRdb's version includes in-frame clones alone and lacks a portion of them. The data show 81,000 or so clones, approximately 92% seen once. The sequenced sample was peripheral blood. The receptors originated from a woman aged 55-70 years with active COVID-19. The CDR3 runs from the conserved cysteine through the conserved F or W. Each record gives: clone size, D gene, V gene, J gene, CDR3 protein, CDR3 DNA. The D gene is left open where the match is weak. The size of a clone is reported for some rows only, either as once, few or many, or as a class for expanded clones.

.	TRBD2	TRBV4-1	TRBJ2-2	CASSRAGAGGSDTGELFF	TGCGCCAGCAGCCGGGCCGGAGCGGGAGGGTCCGACACCGGGGAGCTGTTTTTT
.	.	TRBV5-1	TRBJ2-6	CASSPDQDSSGANVLTF	TGCGCCAGCAGCCCCGACCAGGACAGCTCTGGGGCCAACGTCCTGACTTTC
once	TRBD2	TRBV6-5	TRBJ2-7	CASSYSASGNPYEQYF	TGTGCCAGCAGTTACTCGGCTAGCGGGAACCCCTACGAGCAGTACTTC
.	TRBD1	TRBV6-6	TRBJ1-1	CASSRDRGTPEAFF	TGTGCCAGCAGTAGGGACAGGGGGACGCCTGAAGCTTTCTTT
.	.	TRBV7-3	TRBJ2-5	CASSLSQEETQYF	TGTGCCAGCAGCTTAAGCCAGGAAGAGACCCAGTACTTC
.	.	TRBV6-5	TRBJ1-2	CASSRTSGDSGYTF	TGTGCCAGCAGTCGGACTTCGGGGGATAGTGGCTACACCTTC
.	TRBD2	TRBV13	TRBJ2-1	CASSRGLAATYNEQFF	TGTGCCAGCAGCAGAGGACTAGCGGCGACCTACAATGAGCAGTTCTTC
.	.	TRBV11-3	TRBJ2-3	CASSLERLVIADTQYF	TGTGCCAGCAGCTTAGAAAGATTGGTTATAGCAGATACGCAGTATTTT
.	.	TRBV5-4	TRBJ1-2	CASSLAGGQRRYGYTF	TGTGCCAGCAGCTTGGCCGGAGGTCAGCGAAGATATGGCTACACCTTC
.	TRBD2	TRBV6-1	TRBJ2-4	CASREGTSGNYFKNIQYF	TGTGCCAGCAGAGAAGGGACTAGCGGGAACTATTTCAAAAACATTCAGTACTTC
.	TRBD1	TRBV3-1/TRBV3-2	TRBJ2-2	CASSADRVRGGELFF	TGTGCCAGCAGCGCGGACAGGGTTCGGGGCGGGGAGCTGTTTTTT
.	TRBD1	TRBV24-1	TRBJ2-1	CATRDSRATGDYNEQFF	TGTGCCACCAGGGATTCGAGAGCGACAGGGGATTACAATGAGCAGTTCTTC
.	TRBD2	TRBV28	TRBJ2-7	CASSLIASGSSYEQYF	TGTGCCAGCAGTCTAATCGCTAGCGGGAGCTCCTACGAGCAGTACTTC
.	.	TRBV15	TRBJ1-3	CATSREGGPGNTIYF	TGTGCCACCAGCAGAGAAGGGGGTCCTGGAAACACCATATATTTT
.	TRBD2	TRBV25-1	TRBJ2-7	CASSPTSGLLYEQYF	TGTGCCAGCAGTCCTACTAGCGGACTACTCTACGAGCAGTACTTC
.	.	TRBV9	TRBJ1-2	CASSVDVQGNYGYTF	TGTGCCAGCAGCGTAGATGTTCAGGGGAACTATGGCTACACCTTC
once	.	TRBV4-1	TRBJ2-5	CASSQAGFQETQYF	TGCGCCAGCAGCCAGGCAGGGTTCCAAGAGACCCAGTACTTC
few	.	TRBV19	TRBJ2-1	CASSIAPTGDEQFF	TGTGCCAGTAGTATAGCCCCGACAGGCGATGAGCAGTTCTTC
.	.	TRBV3-1/TRBV3-2	TRBJ2-7	CASSHADYEQYF	TGTGCCAGCAGCCACGCAGACTACGAGCAGTACTTC
few	.	TRBV19	TRBJ1-5	CASSISSVQPQHF	TGTGCCAGTAGTATCTCCTCTGTGCAGCCCCAGCATTTT
.	TRBD2	TRBV5-1	TRBJ2-1	CASSGIAGVEQFF	TGCGCCAGCAGCGGGATAGCGGGAGTTGAGCAGTTCTTC
.	TRBD1	TRBV6-5	TRBJ1-2	CASSLGQGNYGYTF	TGTGCCAGCAGTCTGGGACAGGGGAACTATGGCTACACCTTC
.	.	TRBV5-8	TRBJ2-1	CAALSTEPNEQFF	TGTGCCGCCTTGTCGACTGAGCCTAATGAGCAGTTCTTC
.	TRBD2	TRBV2	TRBJ2-1	CASTQTSGSSNEQFF	TGTGCCAGCACCCAGACTAGCGGGAGCAGCAATGAGCAGTTCTTC
.	.	TRBV9	TRBJ1-1	CASSVGREGGLNTEAFF	TGTGCCAGCAGCGTAGGCAGGGAGGGAGGACTGAACACTGAAGCTTTCTTT
.	.	TRBV7-8	TRBJ2-1	CASSLRPAAWEQFF	TGTGCCAGCAGCTTACGGCCCGCGGCCTGGGAGCAGTTCTTC
.	TRBD1	TRBV15	TRBJ2-4	CATRGRGNIQYF	TGTGCCACCAGAGGCAGGGGGAACATTCAGTACTTC
.	.	TRBV19	TRBJ1-3	CASRPGHSGGNTIYF	TGTGCCAGTAGACCGGGACACTCGGGAGGAAACACCATATATTTT
.	.	TRBV6-2/TRBV6-3	TRBJ1-1	CASSYSTTEAFF	TGTGCCAGCAGTTACTCTACTACTGAAGCTTTCTTT
once	TRBD2	TRBV18	TRBJ2-2	CASSPGLAGNTGELFF	TGTGCCAGCTCACCAGGGCTAGCGGGGAACACCGGGGAGCTGTTTTTT
.	.	TRBV18	TRBJ2-1	CASSLAGRHNEQFF	TGTGCCAGCTCACTTGCGGGAAGGCACAATGAGCAGTTCTTC
.	.	TRBV29-1	TRBJ2-7	CSVSGLASEQYF	TGCAGCGTCTCTGGACTGGCAAGTGAGCAGTACTTC
.	TRBD2	TRBV5-6	TRBJ2-3	CASSGGDSTDTQYF	TGTGCCAGCAGCGGGGGGGACAGCACAGATACGCAGTATTTT
.	.	TRBV6-2/TRBV6-3	TRBJ2-2	CASSWAANTGELFF	TGTGCCAGCAGTTGGGCCGCGAACACCGGGGAGCTGTTTTTT
.	TRBD1	TRBV6-5	TRBJ2-5	CASSPRQGVETQYF	TGTGCCAGCAGTCCTCGCCAGGGGGTAGAGACCCAGTACTTC
.	.	TRBV6-6	TRBJ1-2	CASSYSREPGDYTF	TGTGCCAGCAGTTACTCGAGGGAGCCGGGGGACTACACCTTC
few	.	TRBV28	TRBJ2-7	CASSSSPYYHEQYF	TGTGCCAGCAGTTCGTCGCCCTATTACCACGAGCAGTACTTC
.	TRBD1	TRBV9	TRBJ2-7	CASSVHRDRVAEQYF	TGTGCCAGCAGCGTTCACCGGGACAGGGTCGCCGAGCAGTACTTC
.	.	TRBV6-5	TRBJ1-5	CASRAGYQPQHF	TGTGCCAGCAGGGCGGGGTATCAGCCCCAGCATTTT
once	TRBD1	TRBV4-3	TRBJ2-3	CASSAQQGISDTQYF	TGCGCCAGCAGCGCTCAACAGGGGATTTCAGATACGCAGTATTTT